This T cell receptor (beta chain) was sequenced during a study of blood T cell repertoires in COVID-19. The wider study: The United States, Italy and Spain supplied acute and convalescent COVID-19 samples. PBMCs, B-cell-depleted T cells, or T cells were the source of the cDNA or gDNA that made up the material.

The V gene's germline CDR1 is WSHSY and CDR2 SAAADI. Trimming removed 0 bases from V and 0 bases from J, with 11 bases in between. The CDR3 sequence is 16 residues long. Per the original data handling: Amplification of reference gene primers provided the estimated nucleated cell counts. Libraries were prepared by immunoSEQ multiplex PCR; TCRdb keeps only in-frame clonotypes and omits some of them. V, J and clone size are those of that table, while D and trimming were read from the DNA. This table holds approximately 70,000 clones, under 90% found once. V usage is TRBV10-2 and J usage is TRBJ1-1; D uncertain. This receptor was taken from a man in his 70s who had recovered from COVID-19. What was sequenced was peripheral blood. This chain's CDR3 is CASSESRWVLNTEAFF. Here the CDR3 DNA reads TGCGCCAGCAGTGAGTCGCGGTGGGTCCTGAACACTGAAGCTTTCTTT.